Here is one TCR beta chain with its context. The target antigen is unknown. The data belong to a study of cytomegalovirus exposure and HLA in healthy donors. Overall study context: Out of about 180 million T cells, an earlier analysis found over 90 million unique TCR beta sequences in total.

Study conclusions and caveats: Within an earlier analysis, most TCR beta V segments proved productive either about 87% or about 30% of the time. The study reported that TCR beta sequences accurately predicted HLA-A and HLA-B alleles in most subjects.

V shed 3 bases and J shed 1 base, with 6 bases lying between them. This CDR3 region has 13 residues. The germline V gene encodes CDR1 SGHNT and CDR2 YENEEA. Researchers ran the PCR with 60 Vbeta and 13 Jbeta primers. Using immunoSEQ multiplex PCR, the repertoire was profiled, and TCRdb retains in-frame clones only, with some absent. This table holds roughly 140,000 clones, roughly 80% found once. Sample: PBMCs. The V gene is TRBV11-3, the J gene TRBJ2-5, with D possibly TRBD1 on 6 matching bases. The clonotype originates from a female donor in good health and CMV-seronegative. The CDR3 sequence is CASSLDSQETQYF. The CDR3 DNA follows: TGTGCCAGCAGCTTGGACAGCCAAGAGACCCAGTACTTC.